The 10 T cell receptor beta chains reported below all come from one sample, sequenced in a study of blood T cell repertoires in COVID-19. Data came from immunoSEQ multiplex PCR; TCRdb stores just in-frame clones and leaves some out. This sample has approximately 380,000 clones; roughly 90% occur once, and the top ten carry just over 0.85%. Sequenced material: PBMCs or T cells enriched from blood (not recorded which). Every receptor here comes from a woman in her forties who had been exposed to COVID-19.

This clone was observed a handful of times. The chain recombines TRBV5-1 with TRBJ1-4, with TRBD1 matching over 11 bases. This CDR3 spans 14 amino acids. The germline gives CDR1 SGHRS, CDR2 YFSETQ. V lost 4 bases to trimming and J lost 8 bases; unmatched junction nucleotides: 4. In nucleotides, the CDR3 is TGCGCCAGCAGCCCGGACAGGGGGCGCGAAAAACTGTTTTTT. Its protein is CASSPDRGREKLFF.

This clone was counted a few times. The chain recombines TRBV4-1 with TRBJ2-1, with TRBD2 identical over 15 bases. Looked up from germline, CDR1 is MGHRA and CDR2 is YSYEKL. This CDR3 is built from 18 residues. After removal of 1 base from V and 9 bases from J, the junction contained 10 bases not matched to a gene. This chain's CDR3 is CASSQVASGLAGGSEQFF. The CDR3 bases are TGCGCCAGCAGCCAAGTCGCCTCCGGACTAGCGGGAGGGAGTGAGCAGTTCTTC.

This clone is a singleton in its sample. The chain joins TRBV2 to TRBJ1-6; D is undetermined. V was pared by 5 bases and J by 5 bases, with 4 bases between. This CDR3 region has 12 residues. Germline loops: CDR1 SNHLY, CDR2 FYNNEI. DNA for the CDR3: TGTGCCAGCAGTCGGGATAATTCACCCCTCCACTTT. Residues: CASSRDNSPLHF.

The J gene is TRBJ1-2, the V gene TRBV25-1, with D unclear. V gave up 3 bases and J gave up 4 bases, with 9 bases separating them. The V gene's germline CDR1 is MGHDK and CDR2 SYGVNS. The CDR3 loop spans 13 amino acids. The CDR3, as DNA: TGTGCCAGCAGTGAGGCTGGGCTCTATGGCTACACCTTC. Translated, it gives CASSEAGLYGYTF.

The chain joins TRBV7-2 to TRBJ2-4; D call uncertain. The germline CDR1 and CDR2 sequences are SGHTA and FQGNSA. The V and J ends lost 3 bases and 0 bases respectively, with 9 bases between them. The CDR3 runs to 15 residues. The CDR3 spells CASSFGSQAKNIQYF. CDR3 coding DNA: TGTGCCAGCAGCTTCGGGTCTCAAGCCAAAAACATTCAGTACTTC. Combining the CDR3 with reference TRBV7-2 and TRBJ2-4 gives the whole variable domain GAGVSQSPSNKVTEKGKDVELRCDPISGHTALYWYRQSLGQGLEFLIYFQGNSAPDKSGLPSDRFSAERTGGSVSTLTIQRTQQEDSAVYLCASSFGSQAKNIQYFGAGTRLSVL.

The chain recombines TRBV10-3 with TRBJ1-2, with 7 positions matching TRBD1. The CDR3 covers 13 residues. Germline CDR1 ENHRY, CDR2 SYGVKD. V shed 6 bases and J 3 bases; nucleotides not matched to a gene: 4. The CDR3 DNA sequence: TGTGCCATCAGCAGCGACAGGGACTATGGCTACACCTTC. Translating gives CAISSDRDYGYTF.

The chain links TRBV2 to TRBJ1-1, with a weak D call TRBD1 (6 bases). Germline CDR1 reads SNHLY; CDR2 reads FYNNEI. V shed 3 bases and J shed 1 base, with 15 bases lying between them. CDR3 size: 16 residues. The CDR3 DNA follows: TGTGCCAGCAGTGAGTCGTACAGGGATCCGAACACTGAAGCTTTCTTT. Translated, it gives CASSESYRDPNTEAFF. The full variable domain, in which reference TRBV2 and TRBJ1-1 provide the parts outside the CDR3, is EPEVTQTPSHQVTQMGQEVILRCVPISNHLYFYWYRQILGQKVEFLVSFYNNEISEKSEIFDDQFSVERPDGSNFTLKIRSTKLEDSAMYFCASSESYRDPNTEAFFGQGTRLTVV.

The genes are TRBV10-2 and TRBJ1-4; 8 bases agree with TRBD1. V lost 6 bases and J lost 7; bases outside the gene matches: 10. In germline, CDR1 is WSHSY, CDR2 SAAADI. CDR3 length: 15 residues. This chain's CDR3 is CASRISGGAIEKLFF. DNA of the CDR3: TGCGCCAGCAGAATCTCAGGGGGCGCGATTGAAAAACTGTTTTTT.

The chain uses TRBV30 and TRBJ1-6; D perhaps matches TRBD1 (6 bases). CDR3 length equals 15 residues. CDR1 and CDR2 from the germline V gene are GTSNPN and SVGIG (reference sequence). Trimming took off 2 bases at V and 12 bases at J, with 20 bases between the two ends. In nucleotides, the CDR3 is TGTGCCTGGAGTCGGGGTTTGATAGGGGGAAGACCCCTCCACTTT. Protein sequence: CAWSRGLIGGRPLHF.

A single count supports this clone. The V and J genes are TRBV2 and TRBJ2-3, with TRBD2 matching 7 bases. The CDR3 sequence is 15 residues long. The V and J ends lost 0 bases and 3 bases, in that order; junction bases with no gene match: 3. Germline lookup yields CDR1 SNHLY and CDR2 FYNNEI. CDR3 sequence reads: CASSEAPGRTDTQYF. In nucleotides, the CDR3 is TGTGCCAGCAGTGAAGCCCCCGGGAGGACAGATACGCAGTATTTT.